These T cell receptor beta chains were read from a single sample in a study of blood T cell repertoires in COVID-19. The assay was immunoSEQ multiplex PCR, and TCRdb's table has in-frame clones only and misses some. The data hold 250,000 to 300,000 clones, with 86% observed a single time. What was sequenced was peripheral blood. These receptors all stem from a woman in her 30s with COVID-19, enrolled during active disease. CDR3s include the opening cysteine and the closing phenylalanine or tryptophan. D genes are given only for firm matches. Clone size is given for some rows only: seen once, a few or many times, or a class if the clone is expanded.

J gene: TRBJ1-4; D gene: NA; clone size: NA; V gene: TRBV6-6; CDR3 protein: CASSSSDSYNEKLFF; CDR3 DNA: TGTGCCAGCAGTTCCTCGGACAGTTATAATGAAAAACTGTTTTTT
J gene: TRBJ1-6; D gene: NA; clone size: NA; V gene: TRBV19; CDR3 protein: CASSRGVESYNSPLHF; CDR3 DNA: TGTGCCAGTAGTAGGGGGGTTGAGTCGTATAATTCACCCCTCCACTTT
J gene: TRBJ2-4; D gene: NA; clone size: NA; V gene: TRBV15; CDR3 protein: CATSIFSYGRGKNIQYF; CDR3 DNA: TGTGCCACCAGCATTTTTAGTTATGGACGGGGCAAAAACATTCAGTACTTC
J gene: TRBJ2-5; D gene: NA; clone size: NA; V gene: TRBV1; CDR3 protein: CTSSLLAEGAETQYF; CDR3 DNA: TGCACCAGCAGCCTACTGGCGGAAGGGGCGGAGACCCAGTACTTC
J gene: TRBJ1-3; D gene: NA; clone size: NA; V gene: TRBV27; CDR3 protein: CASTGLGGNTIYF; CDR3 DNA: TGTGCCAGCACGGGGTTGGGTGGAAACACCATATATTTT
J gene: TRBJ1-1; D gene: NA; clone size: NA; V gene: TRBV6-1; CDR3 protein: CASSEAHIATEAFF; CDR3 DNA: TGTGCCAGCAGTGAAGCGCACATAGCCACTGAAGCTTTCTTT
J gene: TRBJ2-1; D gene: TRBD2; clone size: NA; V gene: TRBV7-9; CDR3 protein: CASLTSGGLNEQFF; CDR3 DNA: TGTGCCAGTTTGACTAGCGGGGGGCTCAATGAGCAGTTCTTC
J gene: TRBJ2-5; D gene: NA; clone size: NA; V gene: TRBV5-1; CDR3 protein: CASSSGRGGGETQYF; CDR3 DNA: TGCGCCAGCAGCTCCGGACGTGGAGGAGGAGAGACCCAGTACTTC
J gene: TRBJ1-2; D gene: NA; clone size: NA; V gene: TRBV18; CDR3 protein: CASSGDAGLYGYTF; CDR3 DNA: TGTGCCAGCTCAGGAGACGCGGGGCTCTATGGCTACACCTTC
J gene: TRBJ1-6; D gene: NA; clone size: NA; V gene: TRBV13; CDR3 protein: CASSLGSGGSPLHF; CDR3 DNA: TGTGCCAGCAGCTTAGGGTCCGGAGGATCACCCCTCCACTTT
J gene: TRBJ1-6; D gene: NA; clone size: NA; V gene: TRBV5-4; CDR3 protein: CASSVFTGLSPLHF; CDR3 DNA: TGTGCCAGCAGCGTCTTCACAGGGCTTTCACCCCTCCACTTT
J gene: TRBJ1-1; D gene: TRBD1; clone size: few; V gene: TRBV19; CDR3 protein: CASSRQGNTEAFF; CDR3 DNA: TGTGCCAGTAGTAGACAGGGGAACACTGAAGCTTTCTTT
J gene: TRBJ1-6; D gene: NA; clone size: once; V gene: TRBV10-1; CDR3 protein: CASSESLGDSPLHF; CDR3 DNA: TGCGCCAGCAGTGAGTCTCTGGGAGATTCACCCCTCCACTTT
J gene: TRBJ1-1; D gene: NA; clone size: NA; V gene: TRBV9; CDR3 protein: CASSEGPGAEAFF; CDR3 DNA: TGTGCCAGCAGCGAGGGGCCGGGGGCTGAAGCTTTCTTT
J gene: TRBJ2-1; D gene: NA; clone size: NA; V gene: TRBV19; CDR3 protein: CASSTTGNQQQFF; CDR3 DNA: TGTGCCAGTAGTACAACAGGGAATCAACAGCAGTTCTTC
J gene: TRBJ2-3; D gene: TRBD2; clone size: NA; V gene: TRBV5-1; CDR3 protein: CASSLVAGGQDTQYF; CDR3 DNA: TGCGCCAGCAGCTTAGTAGCGGGGGGACAGGATACGCAGTATTTT
J gene: TRBJ1-1; D gene: NA; clone size: few; V gene: TRBV2; CDR3 protein: CASRETGTPEAFF; CDR3 DNA: TGTGCCAGCAGGGAAACCGGGACACCCGAAGCTTTCTTT
J gene: TRBJ1-2; D gene: TRBD1; clone size: NA; V gene: TRBV5-1; CDR3 protein: CASSLGDRENYGYTF; CDR3 DNA: TGCGCCAGCAGCTTGGGCGACAGGGAAAACTATGGCTACACCTTC
J gene: TRBJ1-1; D gene: NA; clone size: NA; V gene: TRBV5-4; CDR3 protein: CASSLINTEAFF; CDR3 DNA: TGTGCCAGCAGCTTGATAAACACTGAAGCTTTCTTT
J gene: TRBJ2-2; D gene: NA; clone size: few; V gene: TRBV14; CDR3 protein: CASRHRVNTGELFF; CDR3 DNA: TGTGCCAGCAGGCACAGAGTTAACACCGGGGAGCTGTTTTTT
J gene: TRBJ1-5; D gene: NA; clone size: NA; V gene: TRBV12-3/TRBV12-4; CDR3 protein: CASSPTGVWPQHF; CDR3 DNA: TGTGCCAGCAGTCCTACAGGCGTATGGCCCCAGCATTTT
J gene: TRBJ1-1; D gene: TRBD1; clone size: NA; V gene: TRBV5-1; CDR3 protein: CASSSTGGTEAFF; CDR3 DNA: TGCGCCAGCAGCTCGACAGGGGGCACTGAAGCTTTCTTT
J gene: TRBJ2-7; D gene: NA; clone size: NA; V gene: TRBV4-1; CDR3 protein: CASSQVVGEGDGDEQYF; CDR3 DNA: TGCGCCAGCAGCCAAGTAGTCGGGGAAGGCGACGGAGACGAGCAGTACTTC
J gene: TRBJ2-1; D gene: NA; clone size: NA; V gene: TRBV29-1; CDR3 protein: CSVGVAYNEQFF; CDR3 DNA: TGCAGCGTAGGGGTTGCGTACAATGAGCAGTTCTTC
J gene: TRBJ1-2; D gene: NA; clone size: NA; V gene: TRBV30; CDR3 protein: CAWSVTRHYGYTF; CDR3 DNA: TGTGCCTGGAGTGTCACGCGGCACTATGGCTACACCTTC
J gene: TRBJ2-7; D gene: TRBD2; clone size: NA; V gene: TRBV29-1; CDR3 protein: CSVAGGQLEQYF; CDR3 DNA: TGCAGCGTCGCGGGGGGGCAGCTCGAGCAGTACTTC
J gene: TRBJ2-3; D gene: NA; clone size: NA; V gene: TRBV27; CDR3 protein: CASSYLLGQGTDTQYF; CDR3 DNA: TGTGCCAGCAGTTACCTCTTAGGGCAGGGTACAGATACGCAGTATTTT
J gene: TRBJ1-2; D gene: NA; clone size: NA; V gene: TRBV11-2; CDR3 protein: CASSVPGDPNYGYTF; CDR3 DNA: TGTGCCAGCAGCGTCCCGGGAGACCCAAACTATGGCTACACCTTC
J gene: TRBJ1-6; D gene: NA; clone size: NA; V gene: TRBV7-2; CDR3 protein: CASSLDGGFYNSPLHF; CDR3 DNA: TGTGCCAGCAGCTTAGATGGGGGGTTCTATAATTCACCCCTCCACTTT
J gene: TRBJ2-7; D gene: TRBD2; clone size: NA; V gene: TRBV6-5; CDR3 protein: CASSPGGEQYF; CDR3 DNA: TGTGCCAGCAGCCCGGGGGGCGAGCAGTACTTC
J gene: TRBJ2-3; D gene: NA; clone size: NA; V gene: TRBV2; CDR3 protein: CASSSSLATDTQYF; CDR3 DNA: TGTGCCAGCAGTTCTTCATTGGCCACAGATACGCAGTATTTT
J gene: TRBJ1-5; D gene: TRBD1; clone size: NA; V gene: TRBV7-8; CDR3 protein: CASSYGTGFQPQHF; CDR3 DNA: TGTGCCAGCAGCTATGGGACAGGGTTTCAGCCCCAGCATTTT
J gene: TRBJ2-5; D gene: TRBD2; clone size: NA; V gene: TRBV4-2; CDR3 protein: CASSQGGPGLAGLETQYF; CDR3 DNA: TGTGCCAGCAGCCAAGGCGGTCCGGGACTAGCCGGGCTCGAGACCCAGTACTTC
J gene: TRBJ2-7; D gene: NA; clone size: NA; V gene: TRBV4-1; CDR3 protein: CASSIRQTTVPTYEQYF; CDR3 DNA: TGCGCCAGCAGCATACGACAGACGACCGTACCTACCTACGAGCAGTACTTC
J gene: TRBJ2-7; D gene: NA; clone size: NA; V gene: TRBV27; CDR3 protein: CASSLDSPGHETSYEQYF; CDR3 DNA: TGTGCCAGCAGTTTAGACTCCCCGGGACACGAAACCTCCTACGAGCAGTACTTC
J gene: TRBJ1-2; D gene: NA; clone size: NA; V gene: TRBV2; CDR3 protein: CASKVGGAVRYGYTF; CDR3 DNA: TGTGCCTCGAAGGTTGGAGGGGCTGTACGTTATGGCTACACCTTC
J gene: TRBJ2-1; D gene: NA; clone size: NA; V gene: TRBV29-1; CDR3 protein: CSGTRNEQFF; CDR3 DNA: TGCAGCGGTACTAGAAATGAGCAGTTCTTC
J gene: TRBJ2-1; D gene: NA; clone size: NA; V gene: TRBV11-2; CDR3 protein: CASSLGATEQFF; CDR3 DNA: TGTGCCAGCAGCTTGGGAGCTACTGAGCAGTTCTTC
J gene: TRBJ2-3; D gene: TRBD2; clone size: NA; V gene: TRBV10-1; CDR3 protein: CASSEGQRGGRDTQYF; CDR3 DNA: TGCGCCAGCAGTGAAGGTCAGCGGGGGGGCCGTGATACGCAGTATTTT
J gene: TRBJ1-2; D gene: TRBD1; clone size: NA; V gene: TRBV7-2; CDR3 protein: CASSLTGVLDYGYTF; CDR3 DNA: TGTGCCAGCAGCTTGACAGGGGTACTGGACTATGGCTACACCTTC
J gene: TRBJ1-2; D gene: NA; clone size: NA; V gene: TRBV3-1/TRBV3-2; CDR3 protein: CASSHPGGGDGYTF; CDR3 DNA: TGTGCCAGCAGCCATCCGGGAGGAGGGGATGGCTACACCTTC
J gene: TRBJ1-2; D gene: TRBD1; clone size: NA; V gene: TRBV30; CDR3 protein: CAWSAGTGAGGTF; CDR3 DNA: TGTGCCTGGAGCGCCGGGACAGGGGCCGGGGGGACCTTC
J gene: TRBJ1-1; D gene: NA; clone size: NA; V gene: TRBV19; CDR3 protein: CASRQQEFTEAFF; CDR3 DNA: TGTGCCAGTAGACAACAGGAATTCACTGAAGCTTTCTTT
J gene: TRBJ2-7; D gene: NA; clone size: NA; V gene: TRBV6-4; CDR3 protein: CASSPDGDLYEQYF; CDR3 DNA: TGTGCCAGCAGCCCCGACGGGGATCTATACGAGCAGTACTTC
J gene: TRBJ2-7; D gene: NA; clone size: NA; V gene: TRBV19; CDR3 protein: CASSITGTYEQYF; CDR3 DNA: TGTGCCAGTAGTATAACAGGTACCTACGAGCAGTACTTC
J gene: TRBJ2-2; D gene: NA; clone size: few; V gene: TRBV11-2; CDR3 protein: CASRIQGGLGTGELFF; CDR3 DNA: TGTGCCAGCAGGATACAAGGCGGCTTAGGTACCGGGGAGCTGTTTTTT
J gene: TRBJ1-2; D gene: TRBD1; clone size: NA; V gene: TRBV28; CDR3 protein: CASSLVRQGPLSGYTF; CDR3 DNA: TGTGCCAGCAGTTTGGTTCGACAGGGACCTTTATCTGGCTACACCTTC
J gene: TRBJ2-6; D gene: NA; clone size: NA; V gene: TRBV5-1; CDR3 protein: CASSLVPPESSGANVLTF; CDR3 DNA: TGCGCCAGCAGCTTGGTCCCCCCTGAGTCCTCTGGGGCCAACGTCCTGACTTTC
J gene: TRBJ2-7; D gene: NA; clone size: NA; V gene: TRBV5-1; CDR3 protein: CASSPLLQGISYEQYF; CDR3 DNA: TGCGCCAGCAGCCCCCTATTACAGGGCATCTCCTACGAGCAGTACTTC
J gene: TRBJ1-5; D gene: NA; clone size: NA; V gene: TRBV15; CDR3 protein: CATSRGAGATINQPQHF; CDR3 DNA: TGTGCCACCAGCAGAGGAGCAGGGGCAACAATCAATCAGCCCCAGCATTTT
J gene: TRBJ2-7; D gene: NA; clone size: NA; V gene: TRBV10-1; CDR3 protein: CASSALTGGEQYF; CDR3 DNA: TGCGCCAGCAGTGCGTTGACTGGAGGTGAGCAGTACTTC
J gene: TRBJ1-5; D gene: NA; clone size: NA; V gene: TRBV6-5; CDR3 protein: CASTPSGRSNQPQHF; CDR3 DNA: TGTGCCAGCACCCCGAGTGGGCGCAGCAATCAGCCCCAGCATTTT
J gene: TRBJ1-5; D gene: TRBD1; clone size: NA; V gene: TRBV5-1; CDR3 protein: CASSGTGEGQPQHF; CDR3 DNA: TGCGCCAGCAGCGGGACAGGGGAGGGTCAGCCCCAGCATTTT
J gene: TRBJ2-2; D gene: NA; clone size: NA; V gene: TRBV19; CDR3 protein: CASRDIGTGELFF; CDR3 DNA: TGTGCCAGTAGGGACATTGGGACCGGGGAGCTGTTTTTT
J gene: TRBJ1-1; D gene: TRBD1; clone size: NA; V gene: TRBV19; CDR3 protein: CASSDRGRMNTEAFF; CDR3 DNA: TGTGCCAGTAGCGACAGGGGTCGAATGAACACTGAAGCTTTCTTT